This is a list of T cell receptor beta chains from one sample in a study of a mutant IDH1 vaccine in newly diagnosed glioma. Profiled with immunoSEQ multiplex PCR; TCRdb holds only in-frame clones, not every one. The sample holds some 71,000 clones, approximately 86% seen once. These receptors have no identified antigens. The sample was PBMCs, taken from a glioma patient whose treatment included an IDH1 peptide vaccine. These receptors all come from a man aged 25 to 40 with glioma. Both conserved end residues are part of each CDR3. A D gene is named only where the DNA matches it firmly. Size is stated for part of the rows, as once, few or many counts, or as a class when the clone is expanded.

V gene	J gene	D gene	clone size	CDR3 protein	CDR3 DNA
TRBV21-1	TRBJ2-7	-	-	CASKEDPIYNEQYF	TGTGCCAGCAAGGAGGATCCAATATACAACGAGCAGTACTTC
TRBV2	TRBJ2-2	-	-	CASSEVRAAGGELFF	TGTGCCAGCAGTGAAGTCAGGGCGGCAGGCGGGGAGCTGTTTTTT
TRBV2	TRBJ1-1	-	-	CASSVQAHTEAFF	TGTGCCAGCAGTGTACAGGCACACACTGAAGCTTTCTTT
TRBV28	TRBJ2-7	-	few	CASSYSGEQYF	TGTGCCAGCAGCTACTCGGGAGAGCAGTACTTC
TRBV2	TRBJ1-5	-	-	CASSEAVGGLRQPQHF	TGTGCCAGCAGTGAAGCTGTGGGGGGCTTACGTCAGCCCCAGCATTTT
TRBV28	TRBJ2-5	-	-	CASSFSRKETQYF	TGTGCCAGCAGTTTTAGCAGAAAAGAGACCCAGTACTTC
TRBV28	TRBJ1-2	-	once	CASSLGGWNYGYTF	TGTGCCAGCAGTTTGGGGGGCTGGAACTATGGCTACACCTTC
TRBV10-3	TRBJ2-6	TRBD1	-	CAISNDRGLSGANVLTF	TGTGCCATCAGCAACGACAGGGGGCTATCTGGGGCCAACGTCCTGACTTTC
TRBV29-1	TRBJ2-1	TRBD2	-	CSVVELARDNEQFF	TGCAGCGTTGTAGAACTAGCGCGAGACAATGAGCAGTTCTTC
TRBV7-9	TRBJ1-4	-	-	CASSLGTPNEKLFF	TGTGCCAGCAGCTTGGGGACACCTAATGAAAAACTGTTTTTT
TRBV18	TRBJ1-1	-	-	CASSQEVRGGTEAFF	TGTGCCAGCTCCCAAGAAGTCCGCGGAGGCACTGAAGCTTTCTTT
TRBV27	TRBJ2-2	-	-	CASSSNTGELFF	TGTGCCAGCAGTTCAAACACCGGGGAGCTGTTTTTT
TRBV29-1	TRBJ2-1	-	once	CSCRFTGGDEQFF	TGCAGCTGTAGATTCACAGGGGGGGATGAGCAGTTCTTC
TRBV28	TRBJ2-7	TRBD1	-	CATHYRGRSYEQYF	TGTGCCACCCACTACAGGGGGCGATCCTACGAGCAGTACTTC
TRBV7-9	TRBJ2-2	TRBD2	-	CASSLLAGVGPGELFF	TGTGCCAGCAGCTTACTAGCGGGAGTTGGGCCCGGGGAGCTGTTTTTT
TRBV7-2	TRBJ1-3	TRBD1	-	CASSGTVGNTIYF	TGTGCCAGCAGTGGGACAGTAGGAAACACCATATATTTT
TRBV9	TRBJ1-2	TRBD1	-	CASSARTGANYGYTF	TGTGCCAGCAGCGCAAGGACAGGGGCCAACTATGGCTACACCTTC
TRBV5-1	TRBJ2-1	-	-	CASSLLPGGTYNEQFF	TGCGCCAGCAGCTTGCTTCCTGGCGGGACCTACAATGAGCAGTTCTTC
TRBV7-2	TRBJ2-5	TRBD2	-	CASSQRTGGPQYF	TGTGCCAGCAGCCAACGGACGGGAGGCCCCCAGTACTTC
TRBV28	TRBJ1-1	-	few	CASRQYTEAFF	TGTGCCAGCAGGCAGTACACTGAAGCTTTCTTT
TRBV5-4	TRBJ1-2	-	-	CASSLMSPIDYGYTF	TGTGCCAGCAGCTTGATGAGTCCAATCGACTATGGCTACACCTTC
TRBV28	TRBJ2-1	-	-	CASSPLQGFYNEQFF	TGTGCCAGCAGTCCGTTACAGGGATTCTACAATGAGCAGTTCTTC
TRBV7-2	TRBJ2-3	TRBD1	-	CASSLDRAFTRTDTQYF	TGTGCCAGCAGCTTGGACAGGGCCTTCACCCGCACAGATACGCAGTATTTT
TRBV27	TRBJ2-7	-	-	CASSTAGYEQYF	TGTGCCAGCAGTACAGCTGGCTACGAGCAGTACTTC
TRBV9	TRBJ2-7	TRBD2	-	CASSPRSGAGYEQYF	TGTGCCAGCAGCCCGCGGTCGGGAGCGGGGTACGAGCAGTACTTC
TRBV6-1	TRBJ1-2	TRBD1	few	CASTVTGYDYGYTF	TGTGCCAGCACGGTGACAGGGTATGACTATGGCTACACCTTC
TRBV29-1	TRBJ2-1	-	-	CSVLRQTTYNEQFF	TGCAGCGTTCTTAGACAGACGACCTACAATGAGCAGTTCTTC
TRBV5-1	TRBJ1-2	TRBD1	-	CASSLARDSNYGYTF	TGCGCCAGCAGCTTGGCCCGGGACAGTAACTATGGCTACACCTTC
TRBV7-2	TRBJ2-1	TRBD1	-	CANIRDREGEQFF	TGTGCCAATATCCGGGACAGGGAAGGGGAGCAGTTCTTC
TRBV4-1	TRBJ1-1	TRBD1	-	CASSQAAGDRKAFF	TGCGCCAGCAGCCAAGCTGCAGGGGACAGAAAAGCTTTCTTT
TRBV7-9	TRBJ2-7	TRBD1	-	CASSSTTGVPHEQYF	TGTGCCAGCAGCTCTACGACAGGGGTCCCCCACGAGCAGTACTTC
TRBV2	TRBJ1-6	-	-	CASSESQGVGSPLHF	TGTGCCAGCAGTGAGTCCCAGGGAGTGGGATCACCCCTCCACTTT
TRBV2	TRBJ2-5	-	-	CASAGLGIETQYF	TGTGCCAGCGCAGGCTTGGGTATAGAGACCCAGTACTTC
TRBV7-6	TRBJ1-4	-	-	CASSFDSRKLFF	TGTGCCAGCAGCTTTGACTCGCGAAAACTGTTTTTT
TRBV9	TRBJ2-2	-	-	CASTLQPDTGELFF	TGTGCCAGCACCCTGCAACCTGACACCGGGGAGCTGTTTTTT
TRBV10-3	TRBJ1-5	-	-	CAISPTDRSNQPQHF	TGTGCCATCAGCCCTACGGACAGAAGCAATCAGCCCCAGCATTTT
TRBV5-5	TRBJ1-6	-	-	CASSLIGRGNNSPLHF	TGTGCCAGCAGCTTAATAGGACGGGGGAATAATTCACCCCTCCACTTT
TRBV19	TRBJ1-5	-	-	CASSIWRGRGGNQPQHF	TGTGCCAGTAGTATCTGGAGGGGGAGGGGAGGAAATCAGCCCCAGCATTTT
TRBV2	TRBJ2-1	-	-	CATKYSGAYNEQFF	TGTGCCACCAAATATAGCGGAGCGTACAATGAGCAGTTCTTC
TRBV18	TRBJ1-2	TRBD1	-	CASSKSAAEGDRIPYGYTF	TGTGCCAGCTCAAAATCAGCGGCCGAGGGGGACAGGATCCCCTACGGCTACACCTTC
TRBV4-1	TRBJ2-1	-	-	CASSQEEHSSYNEQFF	TGCGCCAGCAGCCAAGAGGAGCATAGCTCCTACAATGAGCAGTTCTTC
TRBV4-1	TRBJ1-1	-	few	CASSPFGGQALSFF	TGCGCCAGCAGCCCTTTCGGCGGGCAGGCTCTTTCTTTCTTT
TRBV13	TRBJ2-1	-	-	CASSWLESSYNEQFF	TGTGCCAGCAGCTGGCTTGAGAGCTCCTACAATGAGCAGTTCTTC
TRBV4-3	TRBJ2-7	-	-	CASSQELMADSYEQYF	TGCGCCAGCAGCCAGGAACTCATGGCAGATTCCTACGAGCAGTACTTC
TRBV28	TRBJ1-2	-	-	CASSLTQIYGYTF	TGTGCCAGCAGTTTAACGCAGATCTATGGCTACACCTTC
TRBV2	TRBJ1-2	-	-	CASTLGQGYTF	TGTGCCAGCACTTTGGGCCAAGGCTACACCTTC
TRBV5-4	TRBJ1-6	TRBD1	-	CASSSGQGLLPAYNSPLHF	TGTGCCAGCAGCTCCGGACAGGGCCTCCTTCCCGCCTATAATTCACCCCTCCACTTT
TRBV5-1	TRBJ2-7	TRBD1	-	CASSLSQGADEQYF	TGCGCCAGCAGCTTGAGTCAGGGGGCGGACGAGCAGTACTTC
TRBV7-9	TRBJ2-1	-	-	CASSLSGSPSRLLF	TGTGCCAGCAGCTTATCAGGCAGCCCTAGTCGCTTGCTCTTC
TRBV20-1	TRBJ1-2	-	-	CSASSDGFYTF	TGCAGTGCTAGCTCCGACGGCTTCTACACCTTC